The text below deals with one T cell receptor (beta chain). MiXCR, run by TCRdb on the 5' RACE reads, gives a single entry per CDR3 protein. The data hold about 320,000 distinct CDR3 sequences, with over 8.5% observed a single time. The record originates from a study of T cells after yellow fever vaccination. The CDR3 extends over 14 amino acids. V was shortened by 2 bases and J by 3 bases, with 8 bases between the two germline ends. In germline, CDR1 is SGHTA, CDR2 FQGNSA. The genes are TRBV7-2 and TRBJ2-4; D possibly corresponds to TRBD2 (5 bases). The material sequenced was CD4+ T cells sorted from PBMCs, taken 45 days after the yellow fever booster vaccination. The clonotype was recovered from a man between 18 and 35 years old who received the YFV17D yellow fever vaccine. The CDR3 loop is CASSLSGGKNIQYF. CDR3 in DNA: TGTGCCAGCAGCTTAAGCGGTGGCAAAAACATTCAGTACTTC.